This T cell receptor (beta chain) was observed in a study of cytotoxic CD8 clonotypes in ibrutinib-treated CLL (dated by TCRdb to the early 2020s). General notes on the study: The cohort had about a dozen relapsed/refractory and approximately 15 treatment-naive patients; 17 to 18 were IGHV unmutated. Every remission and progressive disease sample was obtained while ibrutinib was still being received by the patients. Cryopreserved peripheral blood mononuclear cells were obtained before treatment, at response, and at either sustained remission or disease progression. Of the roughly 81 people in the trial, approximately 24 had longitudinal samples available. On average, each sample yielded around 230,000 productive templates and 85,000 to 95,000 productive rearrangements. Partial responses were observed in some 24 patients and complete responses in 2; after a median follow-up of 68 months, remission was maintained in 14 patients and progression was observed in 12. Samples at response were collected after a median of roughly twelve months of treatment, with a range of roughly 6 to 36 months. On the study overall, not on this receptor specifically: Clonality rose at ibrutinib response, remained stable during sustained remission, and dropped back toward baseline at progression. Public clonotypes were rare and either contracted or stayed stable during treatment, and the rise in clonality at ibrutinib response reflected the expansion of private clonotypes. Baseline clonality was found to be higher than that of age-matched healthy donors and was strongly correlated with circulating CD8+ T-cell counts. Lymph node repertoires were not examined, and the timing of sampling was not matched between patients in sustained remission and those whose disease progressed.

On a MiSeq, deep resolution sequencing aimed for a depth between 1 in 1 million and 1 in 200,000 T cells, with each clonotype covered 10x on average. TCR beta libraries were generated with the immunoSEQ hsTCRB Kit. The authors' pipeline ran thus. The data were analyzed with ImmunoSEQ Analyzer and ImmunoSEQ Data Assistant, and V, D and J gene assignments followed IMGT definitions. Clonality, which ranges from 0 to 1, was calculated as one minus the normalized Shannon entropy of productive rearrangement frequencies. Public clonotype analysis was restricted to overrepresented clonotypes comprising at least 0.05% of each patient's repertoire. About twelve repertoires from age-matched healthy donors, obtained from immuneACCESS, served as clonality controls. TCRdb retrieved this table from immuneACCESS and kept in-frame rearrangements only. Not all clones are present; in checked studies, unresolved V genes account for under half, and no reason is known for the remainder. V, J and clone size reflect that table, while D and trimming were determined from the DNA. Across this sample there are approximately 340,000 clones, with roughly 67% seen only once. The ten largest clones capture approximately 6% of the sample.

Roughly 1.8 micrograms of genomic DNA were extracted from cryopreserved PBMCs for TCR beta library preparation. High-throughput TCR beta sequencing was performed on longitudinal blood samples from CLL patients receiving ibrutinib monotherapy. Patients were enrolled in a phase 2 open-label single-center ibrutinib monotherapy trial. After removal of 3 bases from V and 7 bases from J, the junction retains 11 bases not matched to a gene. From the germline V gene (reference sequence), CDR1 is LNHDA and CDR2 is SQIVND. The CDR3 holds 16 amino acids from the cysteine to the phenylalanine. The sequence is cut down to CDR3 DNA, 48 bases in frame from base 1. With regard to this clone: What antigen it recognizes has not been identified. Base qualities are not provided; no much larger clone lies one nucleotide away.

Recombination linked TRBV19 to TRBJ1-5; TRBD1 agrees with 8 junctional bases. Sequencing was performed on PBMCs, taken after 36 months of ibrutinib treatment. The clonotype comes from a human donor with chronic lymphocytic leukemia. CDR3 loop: CASSIVKVTGVQPQHF. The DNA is TGTGCCAGTAGTATCGTCAAAGTGACAGGGGTCCAGCCCCAGCATTTT.